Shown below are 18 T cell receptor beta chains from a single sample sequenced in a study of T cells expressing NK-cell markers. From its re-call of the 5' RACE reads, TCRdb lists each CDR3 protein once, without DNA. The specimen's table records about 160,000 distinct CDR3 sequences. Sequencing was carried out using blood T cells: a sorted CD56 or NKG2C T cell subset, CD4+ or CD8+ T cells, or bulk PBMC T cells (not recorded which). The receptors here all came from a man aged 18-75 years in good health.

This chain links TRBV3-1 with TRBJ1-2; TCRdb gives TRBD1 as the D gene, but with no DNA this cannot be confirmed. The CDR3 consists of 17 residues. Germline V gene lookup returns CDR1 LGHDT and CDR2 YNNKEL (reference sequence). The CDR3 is CASSQDLGWAQDYGYTF.

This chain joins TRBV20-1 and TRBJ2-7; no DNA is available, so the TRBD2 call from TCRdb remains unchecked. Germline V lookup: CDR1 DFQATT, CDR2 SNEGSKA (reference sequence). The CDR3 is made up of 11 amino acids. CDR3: CSQVRMDEQYF.

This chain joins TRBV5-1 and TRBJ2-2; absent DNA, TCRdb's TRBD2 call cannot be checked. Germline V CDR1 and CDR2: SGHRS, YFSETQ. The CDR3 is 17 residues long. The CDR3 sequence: CASSTIPGLAGAGELFF.

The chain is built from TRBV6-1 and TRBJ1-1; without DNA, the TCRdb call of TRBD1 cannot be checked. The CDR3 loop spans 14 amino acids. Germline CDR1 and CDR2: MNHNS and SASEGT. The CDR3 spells CASSQTGGNTEAFF.

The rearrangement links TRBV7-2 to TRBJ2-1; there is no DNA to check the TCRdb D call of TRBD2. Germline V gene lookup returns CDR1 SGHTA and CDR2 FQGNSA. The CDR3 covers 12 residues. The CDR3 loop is CACFTTPEEQFF.

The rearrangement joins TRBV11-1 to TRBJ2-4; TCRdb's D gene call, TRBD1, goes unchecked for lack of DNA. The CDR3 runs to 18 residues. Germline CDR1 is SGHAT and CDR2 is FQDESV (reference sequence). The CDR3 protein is CASSLGGQGALSKNIQYF.

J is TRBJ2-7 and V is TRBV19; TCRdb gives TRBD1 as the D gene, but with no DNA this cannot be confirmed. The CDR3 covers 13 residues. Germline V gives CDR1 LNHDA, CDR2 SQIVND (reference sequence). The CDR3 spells CATGRGGRYEQYF.

The CDR3 region is CASSEARGSNEKLFF. The chain employs TRBV2 and TRBJ1-4; TCRdb names TRBD1, which stays unverified in the absence of DNA. CDR1 and CDR2 from the germline V gene are SNHLY and FYNNEI. This CDR3 is built from 15 residues. The whole variable domain, remainder taken from reference TRBV2 and TRBJ1-4, is EPEVTQTPSHQVTQMGQEVILRCVPISNHLYFYWYRQILGQKVEFLVSFYNNEISEKSEIFDDQFSVERPDGSNFTLKIRSTKLEDSAMYFCASSEARGSNEKLFFGSGTQLSVL.

CDR3 sequence: CASSTTSGGPFYEQYF. The gene calls are TRBV5-1 and TRBJ2-7; checking the TCRdb D call of TRBD2 is not possible without DNA. This CDR3 has 16 residues. Germline-derived CDR1 and CDR2 are SGHRS and YFSETQ.

CDR3 region: CASSLFPRTQETQYF. This chain links TRBV5-4 with TRBJ2-5. Germline V gene sequence: CDR1 SGHNT, CDR2 YYREEE (reference sequence). The CDR3 sequence is 15 residues long.

The CDR3 here is CASSHLASSRYNEQFF. This chain connects TRBV6-5 to TRBJ2-1; TCRdb lists TRBD2, though no DNA is available to test this call. Germline assignment: CDR1 MNHEY and CDR2 SVGAGI. CDR3 length: 16 residues.

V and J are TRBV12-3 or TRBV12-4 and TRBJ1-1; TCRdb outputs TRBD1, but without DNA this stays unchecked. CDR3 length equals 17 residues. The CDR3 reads CASSPTGQRIRGTEAFF.

The chain's CDR3 is CASSRDRGEVGSWGYTF. This chain uses TRBV6-1 with TRBJ1-2; the TRBD1 assignment by TCRdb is unverifiable without DNA. Germline V gene lookup returns CDR1 MNHNS and CDR2 SASEGT. The length of the CDR3 is 17 residues.

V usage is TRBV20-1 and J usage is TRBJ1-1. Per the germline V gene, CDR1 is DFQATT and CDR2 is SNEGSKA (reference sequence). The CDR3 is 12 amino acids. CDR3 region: CSARSMNTEAFF.

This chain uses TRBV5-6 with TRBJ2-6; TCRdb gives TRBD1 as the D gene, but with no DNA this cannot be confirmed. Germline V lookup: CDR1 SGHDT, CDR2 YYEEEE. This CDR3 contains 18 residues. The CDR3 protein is CASSLDTTGPAGANVLTF. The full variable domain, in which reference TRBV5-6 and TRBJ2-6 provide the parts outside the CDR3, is DAGVTQSPTHLIKTRGQQVTLRCSPKSGHDTVSWYQQALGQGPQFIFQYYEEEERQRGNFPDRFSGHQFPNYSSELNVNALLLGDSALYLCASSLDTTGPAGANVLTFGAGSRLTVL.

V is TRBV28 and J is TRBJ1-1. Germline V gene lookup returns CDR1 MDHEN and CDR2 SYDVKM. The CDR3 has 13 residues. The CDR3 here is CASSVYSNTEAFF.

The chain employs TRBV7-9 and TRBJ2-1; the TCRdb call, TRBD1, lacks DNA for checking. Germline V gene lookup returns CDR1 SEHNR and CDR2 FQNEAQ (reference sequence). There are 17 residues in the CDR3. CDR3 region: CASSLNSGAGSYNEQFF.

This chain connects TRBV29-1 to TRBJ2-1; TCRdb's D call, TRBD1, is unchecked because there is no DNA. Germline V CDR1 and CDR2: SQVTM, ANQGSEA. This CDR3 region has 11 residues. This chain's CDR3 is CSVDLQGGQFF.